The entry that follows covers one TCR beta chain sequence. Its antigen remains unidentified. These data originate in a study of shared clonotypes between healthy human individuals. Overall study results and limits: Clonotypes which were not shared had lower generation probabilities than clonotypes that all four donors shared.

Data came from immunoSEQ multiplex PCR; TCRdb stores just in-frame clones and leaves some out. Of millions of clones listed, roughly 94% are singletons. The germline gives CDR1 SGHDT, CDR2 YYEEEE. The V gene end was trimmed by 3 bases and the J gene end by 2 bases; junction bases not matched to a gene: 2. The CDR3 is 15 amino acids. The receptor's source is a man aged 18 to 35 in good health. This sequence joins TRBV5-6 and TRBJ2-6, with TRBD1 matching over 7 bases. Sequenced: naive CD4+ T cells sorted from blood. Subset meaning: CD45RA+ positively selected. The CDR3 coding sequence is TGTGCCAGCAGCTGGGACAGCCCTGGGGCCAACGTCCTGACTTTC. The encoded protein is CASSWDSPGANVLTF.